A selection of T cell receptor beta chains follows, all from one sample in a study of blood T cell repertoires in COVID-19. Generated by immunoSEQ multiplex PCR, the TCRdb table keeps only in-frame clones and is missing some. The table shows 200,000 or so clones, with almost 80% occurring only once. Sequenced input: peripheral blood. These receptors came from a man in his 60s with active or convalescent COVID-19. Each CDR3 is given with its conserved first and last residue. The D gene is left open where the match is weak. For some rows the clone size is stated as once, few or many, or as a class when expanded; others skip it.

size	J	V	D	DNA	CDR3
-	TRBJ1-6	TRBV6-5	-	TGTGCCATCGGGAGGGGCGCTAATTCACCCCTCCACTTT	CAIGRGANSPLHF
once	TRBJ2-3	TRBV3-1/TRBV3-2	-	TGTGCCAGCAGCCAAGATCCGAAATCCCCGGCAGATACGCAGTATTTT	CASSQDPKSPADTQYF
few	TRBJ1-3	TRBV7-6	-	TGTGCCAGCAGCTTAGCCGGGACATTAGCTGGAAACACCATATATTTT	CASSLAGTLAGNTIYF
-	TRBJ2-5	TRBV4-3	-	TGCGCCAGCAGCCAGGAACTAGCTGGGCGGACCCAGTACTTC	CASSQELAGRTQYF
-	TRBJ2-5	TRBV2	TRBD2	TGTGCCAGCAGTTCACCGGGACTAGCGGGGGGGGCACAAGAGACCCAGTACTTC	CASSSPGLAGGAQETQYF
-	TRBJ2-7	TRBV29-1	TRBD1	TGCAGCGTAGAACCCTTCCCGGGACAGGGGAACGACGAGCAGTACTTC	CSVEPFPGQGNDEQYF
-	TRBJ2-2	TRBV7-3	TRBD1	TGTGCCAGCAACTCGTTGGGACAGGGTACCGGGGAGCTGTTTTTT	CASNSLGQGTGELFF
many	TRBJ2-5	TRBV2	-	TGTGCCAGCAGTGAGAGCGATGAGACCCAGTACTTC	CASSESDETQYF
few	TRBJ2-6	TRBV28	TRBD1	TGTGCCAGCAGTTCCCCTCGGACAGGGGCCGGGGCCAACGTCCTGACTTTC	CASSSPRTGAGANVLTF
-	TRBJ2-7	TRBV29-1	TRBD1	TGCAGCGTTCTCGTAAGGACAGGGAGCGAGCAGTACTTC	CSVLVRTGSEQYF
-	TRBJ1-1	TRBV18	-	TGTGCCAGCTCACCCGACATGAACACTGAAGCTTTCTTT	CASSPDMNTEAFF
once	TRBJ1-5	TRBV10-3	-	TGTGCCATCAGTGATCTCGGGTTAGGTGGCAATCAGCCCCAGCATTTT	CAISDLGLGGNQPQHF
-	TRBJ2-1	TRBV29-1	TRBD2	TGCAGCGTTGCCGGGGTGACTAGCGGGAGCTCCTACAATGAGCAGTTCTTC	CSVAGVTSGSSYNEQFF
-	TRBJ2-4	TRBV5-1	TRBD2	TGCGCCAGCAGCTTTCTAACCCGACTAGCGGGAGGGTCAAACATTCAGTACTTC	CASSFLTRLAGGSNIQYF
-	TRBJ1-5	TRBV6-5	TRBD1	TGTGCCAGCAGCGCCGAGACAGGGGATGAGCAGCCCCAGCATTTT	CASSAETGDEQPQHF
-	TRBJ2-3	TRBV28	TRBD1	TGTGCCAGCAGTTTTAGGGGGCCCCAAACAGATACGCAGTATTTT	CASSFRGPQTDTQYF
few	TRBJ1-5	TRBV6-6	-	TGTGCCAGCAGTCCAGGGACATCCGAGGGTCAGCCCCAGCATTTT	CASSPGTSEGQPQHF
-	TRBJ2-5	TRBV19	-	TGTGCCAGTAGTATACCAGGACTCCAAGAGACCCAGTACTTC	CASSIPGLQETQYF
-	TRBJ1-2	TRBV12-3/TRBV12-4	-	TGTGCCAGCCTGAGGGACTCGATGGGCTACACCTTC	CASLRDSMGYTF
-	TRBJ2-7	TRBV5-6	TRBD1	TGTGCCAGCAGCTACGGACAGGGTAACTACGAGCAGTACTTC	CASSYGQGNYEQYF
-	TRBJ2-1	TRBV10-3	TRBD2	TGTGCCATCAGTGAGAAGCGGGAGTATGAGCAGTTCTTC	CAISEKREYEQFF
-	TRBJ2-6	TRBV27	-	TGTGCCAGCAGTTCCCAGATCAGGGGATCTGGGGCCAACGTCCTGACTTTC	CASSSQIRGSGANVLTF
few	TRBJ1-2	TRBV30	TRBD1	TGTGCCTGGAGATTCGTTGGCAGGGGGTGGACTTACTATGGCTACACCTTC	CAWRFVGRGWTYYGYTF